Below, one TCR beta chain is given with its context. This entry belongs to a study of T cell changes during pregnancy in multiple sclerosis. Germline V gene data show CDR1 as LNHDA and CDR2 as SQIVND (reference sequence). V was pared by 7 bases and J by 4 bases, with 13 bases of the junction left unmatched. The CDR3 contains 16 residues. TCRdb's table, derived via immunoSEQ multiplex PCR, lists solely in-frame clones and lacks some. The sample holds 65,000 to 95,000 clones, approximately 95% seen once. Source: peripheral blood, taken in the second trimester of pregnancy. The TCR was taken from a female donor in good health, enrolled as a control in a pregnancy study. The V and J genes are TRBV19 and TRBJ2-3; 8 positions agree with TRBD2. In DNA, the CDR3 is TGTGCCAGTAACCCCGAAGCAGCGGGAGTTTCAGATACGCAGTATTTT. Translated, it gives CASNPEAAGVSDTQYF. Variable domain in full (rest from reference TRBV19 and TRBJ2-3): DGGITQSPKYLFRKEGQNVTLSCEQNLNHDAMYWYRQDPGQGLRLIYYSQIVNDFQKGDIAEGYSVSREKKESFPLTVTSAQKNPTAFYLCASNPEAAGVSDTQYFGPGTRLTVL.